This is a list of T cell receptor beta chains from one sample in a study of T cell changes during pregnancy in multiple sclerosis. Repertoires were generated with immunoSEQ multiplex PCR, while TCRdb's copy carries only in-frame clones and drops some. The table lists 65,000 to 75,000 clones, around nine tenths of them singletons. The sequenced sample was peripheral blood, obtained in the third trimester of pregnancy. These receptors originate from a female donor in good health, enrolled as a control in a pregnancy study. CDR3s include the opening cysteine and the closing phenylalanine or tryptophan. D genes are given only for firm matches. The listing skips clone size in some rows; elsewhere it reads once, few, many or a size class.

v_gene,j_gene,abundance,d_gene,CDR3aa,CDR3nt
TRBV9,TRBJ2-3,-,-,CASSVAVLARGDTQYF,TGTGCCAGCAGCGTGGCCGTCCTAGCGAGGGGAGATACGCAGTATTTT
TRBV5-1,TRBJ2-3,-,-,CASSLEPQGTDTQYF,TGCGCCAGCAGCTTGGAGCCTCAGGGCACAGATACGCAGTATTTT
TRBV7-6,TRBJ2-2,-,TRBD1,CASSLLGAGGNTGELFF,TGTGCCAGCAGCTTACTAGGGGCAGGGGGGAACACCGGGGAGCTGTTTTTT
TRBV6-5,TRBJ1-1,-,-,CASSYSNLATEAFF,TGTGCCAGCAGTTACTCGAACCTGGCCACTGAAGCTTTCTTT
TRBV25-1,TRBJ2-2,-,-,CASRRDNSVGELFF,TGTGCCAGCCGAAGGGACAACTCGGTCGGGGAGCTGTTTTTT
TRBV12-5,TRBJ2-3,once,-,CASGLGQQSTDTQYF,TGTGCTAGTGGTTTGGGACAGCAAAGCACAGATACGCAGTATTTT
TRBV7-2,TRBJ2-6,once,TRBD2,CASMRGSGANVLTF,TGTGCCAGCATGCGGGGGTCTGGGGCCAACGTCCTGACTTTC
TRBV4-2,TRBJ1-2,-,-,CASSQGGRGYGYTF,TGTGCCAGCAGCCAAGGGGGCAGGGGCTATGGCTACACCTTC
TRBV7-2,TRBJ1-1,-,TRBD1,CASSAGLDRGGGAFF,TGTGCCAGCAGCGCCGGGCTCGACAGGGGTGGGGGAGCTTTCTTT
TRBV6-6,TRBJ1-1,-,-,CASRDTARNTEAFF,TGTGCCAGCAGGGACACAGCAAGAAACACTGAAGCTTTCTTT
TRBV7-2,TRBJ1-1,few,-,CASSLRTNLNTEAFF,TGTGCCAGCAGCTTACGGACAAACCTGAACACTGAAGCTTTCTTT
TRBV18,TRBJ1-4,-,-,CASSPIKFAANEKLFF,TGTGCCAGCTCACCAATCAAGTTTGCGGCTAATGAAAAACTGTTTTTT
TRBV19,TRBJ1-5,-,TRBD1,CASSIQGQGFQPQHF,TGTGCCAGTAGTATACAGGGACAGGGGTTTCAGCCCCAGCATTTT
TRBV7-6,TRBJ2-2,-,TRBD2,CASRLAGANTGELFF,TGTGCCAGCAGACTAGCGGGGGCGAACACCGGGGAGCTGTTTTTT
TRBV7-2,TRBJ1-1,-,-,CASSLGQREAFF,TGTGCCAGCAGCTTAGGACAGCGTGAAGCTTTCTTT
TRBV4-2,TRBJ2-1,-,TRBD1,CASSPGQGDYNEQFF,TGTGCCAGCAGCCCCGGACAGGGAGACTACAATGAGCAGTTCTTC